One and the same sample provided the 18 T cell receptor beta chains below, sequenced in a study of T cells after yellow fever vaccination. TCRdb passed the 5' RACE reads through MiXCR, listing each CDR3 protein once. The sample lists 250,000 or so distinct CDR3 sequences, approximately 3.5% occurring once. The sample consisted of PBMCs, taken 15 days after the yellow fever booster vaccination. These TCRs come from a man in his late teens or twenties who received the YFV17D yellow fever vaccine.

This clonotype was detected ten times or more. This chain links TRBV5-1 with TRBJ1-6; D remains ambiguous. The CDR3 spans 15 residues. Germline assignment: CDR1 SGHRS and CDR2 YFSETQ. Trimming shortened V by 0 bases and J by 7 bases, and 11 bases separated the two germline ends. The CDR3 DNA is TGCGCCAGCAGCTTGGACAGATTTACGAATTCACCCCTCCACTTT. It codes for CASSLDRFTNSPLHF.

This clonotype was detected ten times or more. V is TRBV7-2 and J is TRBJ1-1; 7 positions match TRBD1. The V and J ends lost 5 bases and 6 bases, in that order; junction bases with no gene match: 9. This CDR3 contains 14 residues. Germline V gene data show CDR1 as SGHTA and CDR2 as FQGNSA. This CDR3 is CASSPETGAPEAFF. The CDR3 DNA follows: TGTGCCAGCAGCCCCGAAACAGGGGCCCCTGAAGCTTTCTTT.

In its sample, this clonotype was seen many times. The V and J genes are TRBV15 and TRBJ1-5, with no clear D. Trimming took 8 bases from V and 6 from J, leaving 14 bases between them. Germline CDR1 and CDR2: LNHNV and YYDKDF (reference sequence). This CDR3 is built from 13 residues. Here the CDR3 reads CATSRGTGQPQHF. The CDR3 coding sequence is TGTGCCACCTCTCGTGGAACGGGTCAGCCCCAGCATTTT.

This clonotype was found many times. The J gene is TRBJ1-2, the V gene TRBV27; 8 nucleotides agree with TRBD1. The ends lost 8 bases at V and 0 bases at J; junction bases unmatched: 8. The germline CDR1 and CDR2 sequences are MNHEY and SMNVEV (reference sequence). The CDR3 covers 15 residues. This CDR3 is CASSGTGLANYGYTF. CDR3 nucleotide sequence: TGTGCCAGCTCTGGGACAGGCCTAGCTAACTATGGCTACACCTTC.

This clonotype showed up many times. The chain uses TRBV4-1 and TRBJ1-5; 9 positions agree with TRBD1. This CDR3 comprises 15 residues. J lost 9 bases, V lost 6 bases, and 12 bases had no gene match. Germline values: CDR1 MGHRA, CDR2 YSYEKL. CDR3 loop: CASRRYTGGGWPQHF. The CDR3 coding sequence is TGCGCCAGCAGGCGCTATACAGGGGGCGGTTGGCCCCAGCATTTT.

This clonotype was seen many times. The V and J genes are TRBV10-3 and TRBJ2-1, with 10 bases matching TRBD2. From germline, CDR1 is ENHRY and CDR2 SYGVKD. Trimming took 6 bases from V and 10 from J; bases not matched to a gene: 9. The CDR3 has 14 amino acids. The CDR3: CAISRLTSGSEQFF. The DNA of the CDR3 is TGTGCCATCAGCCGTCTGACTAGCGGGTCCGAGCAGTTCTTC.

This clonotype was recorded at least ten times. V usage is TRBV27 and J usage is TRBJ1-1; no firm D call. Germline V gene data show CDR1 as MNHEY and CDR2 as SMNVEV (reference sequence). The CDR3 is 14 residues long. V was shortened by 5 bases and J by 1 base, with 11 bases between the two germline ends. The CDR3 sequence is CASSPDGRNTEAFF. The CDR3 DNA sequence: TGTGCCAGCAGTCCCGACGGGAGGAACACTGAAGCTTTCTTT.

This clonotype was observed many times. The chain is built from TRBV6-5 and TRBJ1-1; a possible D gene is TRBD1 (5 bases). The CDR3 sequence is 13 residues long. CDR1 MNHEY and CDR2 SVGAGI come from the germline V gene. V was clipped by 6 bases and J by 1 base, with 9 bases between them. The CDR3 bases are TGTGCCAGCAGCTCCGGACAGAACACTGAAGCTTTCTTT. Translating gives CASSSGQNTEAFF.

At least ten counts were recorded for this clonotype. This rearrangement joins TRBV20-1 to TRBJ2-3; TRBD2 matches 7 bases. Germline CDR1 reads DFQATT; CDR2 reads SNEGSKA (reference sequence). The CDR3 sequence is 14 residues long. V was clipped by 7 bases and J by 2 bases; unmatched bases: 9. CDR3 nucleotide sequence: TGCAGTGAGGTGGGGGGGAAGACCACAGATACGCAGTATTTT. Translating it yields CSEVGGKTTDTQYF.

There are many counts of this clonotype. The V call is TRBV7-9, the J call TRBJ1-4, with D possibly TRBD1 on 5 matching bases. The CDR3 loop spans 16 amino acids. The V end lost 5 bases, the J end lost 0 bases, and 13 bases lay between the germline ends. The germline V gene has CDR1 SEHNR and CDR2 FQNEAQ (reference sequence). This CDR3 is CASSPPGASTNEKLFF. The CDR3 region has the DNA TGTGCCAGCAGCCCTCCTGGGGCTTCAACTAATGAAAAACTGTTTTTT.

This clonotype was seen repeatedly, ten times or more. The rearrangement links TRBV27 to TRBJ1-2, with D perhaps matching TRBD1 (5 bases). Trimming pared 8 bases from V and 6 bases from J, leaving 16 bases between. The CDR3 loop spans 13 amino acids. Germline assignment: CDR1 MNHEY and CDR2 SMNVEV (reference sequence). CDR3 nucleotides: TGTGCCAGCCGCATTGGCCTGGGGGATGGCTACACCTTC. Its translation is CASRIGLGDGYTF.

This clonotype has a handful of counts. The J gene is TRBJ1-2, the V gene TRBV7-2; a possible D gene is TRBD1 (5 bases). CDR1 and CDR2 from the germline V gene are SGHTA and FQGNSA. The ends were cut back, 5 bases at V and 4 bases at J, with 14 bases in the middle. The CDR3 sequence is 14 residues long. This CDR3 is CASSPGGRGYGYTF. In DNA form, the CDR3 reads TGTGCCAGCAGCCCGGGGGGTAGAGGCTATGGCTACACCTTC.

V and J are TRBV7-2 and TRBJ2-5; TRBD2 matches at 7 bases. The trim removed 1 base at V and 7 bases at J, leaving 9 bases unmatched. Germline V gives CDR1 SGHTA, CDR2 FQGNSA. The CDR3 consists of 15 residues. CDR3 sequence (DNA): TGTGCCAGCAGCTTAGGGCGGGGGAGCCAGGGGACCCAGTACTTC. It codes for CASSLGRGSQGTQYF.

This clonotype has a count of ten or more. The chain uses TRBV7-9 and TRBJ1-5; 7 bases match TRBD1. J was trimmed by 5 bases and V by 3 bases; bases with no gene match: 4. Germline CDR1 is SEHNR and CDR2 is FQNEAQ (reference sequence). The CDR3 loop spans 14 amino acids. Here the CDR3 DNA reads TGTGCCAGCAGCTTCGACAGGGTCGATCAGCCCCAGCATTTT. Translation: CASSFDRVDQPQHF.

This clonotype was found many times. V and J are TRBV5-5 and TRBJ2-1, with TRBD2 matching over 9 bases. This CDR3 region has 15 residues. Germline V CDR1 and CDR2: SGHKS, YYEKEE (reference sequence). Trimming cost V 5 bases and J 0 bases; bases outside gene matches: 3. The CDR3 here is CASRLAGSSYNEQFF. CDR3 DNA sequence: TGTGCCAGCAGGCTAGCGGGAAGCTCCTACAATGAGCAGTTCTTC. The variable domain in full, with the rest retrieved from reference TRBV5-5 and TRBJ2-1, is DAGVTQSPTHLIKTRGQQVTLRCSPISGHKSVSWYQQVLGQGPQFIFQYYEKEERGRGNFPDRFSARQFPNYSSELNVNALLLGDSALYLCASRLAGSSYNEQFFGPGTRLTVL.

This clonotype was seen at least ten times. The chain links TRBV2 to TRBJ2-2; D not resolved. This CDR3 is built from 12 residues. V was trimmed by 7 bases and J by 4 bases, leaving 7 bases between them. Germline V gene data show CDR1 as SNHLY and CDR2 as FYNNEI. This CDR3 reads CASTRGTGELFF. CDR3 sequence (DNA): TGTGCCAGCACCAGAGGCACCGGGGAGCTGTTTTTT.

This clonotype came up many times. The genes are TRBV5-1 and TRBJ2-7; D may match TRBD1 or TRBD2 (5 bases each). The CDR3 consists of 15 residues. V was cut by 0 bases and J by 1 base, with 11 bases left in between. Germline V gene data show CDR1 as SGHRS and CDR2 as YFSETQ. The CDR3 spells CASSLGWGYSYEQYF. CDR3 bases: TGCGCCAGCAGCTTGGGCTGGGGGTATTCCTACGAGCAGTACTTC.

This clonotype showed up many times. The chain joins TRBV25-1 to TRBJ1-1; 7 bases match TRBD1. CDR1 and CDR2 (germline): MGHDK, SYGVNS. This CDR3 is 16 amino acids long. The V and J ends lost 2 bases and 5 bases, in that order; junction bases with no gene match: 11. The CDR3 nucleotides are TGTGCCAGCAGTGAAAGGTCAGGGGGTGTAGGAACTGAAGCTTTCTTT. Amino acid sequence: CASSERSGGVGTEAFF.